These 15 T cell receptor beta chains were sequenced from one sample in a study of cytomegalovirus exposure and HLA in healthy donors. The PCR contained 60 Vbeta and 13 Jbeta primers. Sequencing used immunoSEQ multiplex PCR; TCRdb keeps in-frame clones, though not all of them. Of about 130,000 clones in the sample, around four fifths were seen once. The sample consisted of PBMCs. The receptors come from a man younger than 35 in good health and CMV-seropositive.

The chain couples TRBV11-3 to TRBJ1-6; 7 nucleotides align to TRBD1. V trimming: 1 base; J trimming: 10 bases; junction bases outside the gene matches: 4. The CDR3 has 14 residues. The germline gives CDR1 SGHNT, CDR2 YENEEA. The CDR3 DNA reads TGTGCCAGCAGCTTAGGAGGGGGCGACTCACCCCTCCACTTT. Translation gives CASSLGGGDSPLHF. Full variable domain (remainder filled in from reference TRBV11-3 and TRBJ1-6): EAGVVQSPRYKIIEKKQPVAFWCNPISGHNTLYWYLQNLGQGPELLIRYENEEAVDDSQLPKDRFSAERLKGVDSTLKIQPAELGDSAVYLCASSLGGGDSPLHFGNGTRLTVT.

This clone was seen a few times. The chain couples TRBV15 to TRBJ1-5; weak D call: TRBD1 (5 bases). V lost 1 base and J lost 0, with 10 bases in between. This CDR3 spans 16 amino acids. The V gene's germline CDR1 is LNHNV and CDR2 YYDKDF (reference sequence). CDR3 region: CATSRVFDSSNQPQHF. The DNA of the CDR3 is TGTGCCACCAGCAGAGTGTTTGACAGTAGCAATCAGCCCCAGCATTTT.

V usage is TRBV19 and J usage is TRBJ1-1; D gene uncertain. CDR3 length equals 14 residues. CDR1 is LNHDA and CDR2 is SQIVND in the germline V gene (reference sequence). The V end lost 5 bases, the J end lost 0 bases, and 10 bases lay between the germline ends. CDR3 region: CASSRGNLNTEAFF. CDR3 DNA sequence: TGTGCCAGTAGTCGGGGAAACCTGAACACTGAAGCTTTCTTT.

This sequence joins TRBV29-1 and TRBJ2-3, with 7 bases lining up with TRBD2. The germline V gene has CDR1 SQVTM and CDR2 ANQGSEA. The CDR3 runs to 14 residues. The V and J ends lost 4 bases and 2 bases, in that order; junction bases with no gene match: 6. The CDR3 loop reads CSVGLAGATDTQYF. The CDR3 nucleotides read TGCAGCGTTGGGCTGGCGGGAGCCACAGATACGCAGTATTTT.

The V and J genes are TRBV6-5 and TRBJ1-4; TRBD1 agrees at 10 bases. CDR3 length: 13 residues. The germline CDR1 and CDR2 sequences are MNHEY and SVGAGI. V lost 6 bases and J lost 7; bases outside the gene matches: 2. CDR3 sequence: CASRTGGSEKLFF. The CDR3 DNA reads as TGTGCCAGCAGGACAGGGGGCTCTGAAAAACTGTTTTTT.

This clone was seen only once. V is TRBV30 and J is TRBJ2-1; TRBD1 aligns across 7 bases. Germline V CDR1 and CDR2: GTSNPN, SVGIG (reference sequence). The CDR3 is 12 amino acids. The J segment lost 9 bases and the V segment lost 2 bases, leaving 4 bases of the junction unmatched. The CDR3 is CAWSPGGGEQFF. The CDR3 DNA follows: TGTGCCTGGAGTCCAGGGGGTGGTGAGCAGTTCTTC.

This chain joins TRBV5-4 and TRBJ2-7; D is possibly TRBD1 (8 bases). The germline CDR1 and CDR2 sequences are SGHNT and YYREEE (reference sequence). V lost 3 bases and J 4 bases, leaving 17 bases between the germline ends. This CDR3 region has 15 residues. The DNA of the CDR3 is TGTGCCAGCAGCTCGGGGGGACAGGACGCTTACGAGCAGTACTTC. Protein sequence: CASSSGGQDAYEQYF.

This chain's CDR3 is CASTGPPSGGEQYF. The CDR3 nucleotides read TGTGCCAGCACCGGCCCTCCTAGCGGGGGGGAGCAGTACTTC. J is TRBJ2-7 and V is TRBV2; TRBD2 matches 11 bases. Germline CDR1 reads SNHLY; CDR2 reads FYNNEI. J was trimmed by 7 bases and V by 7 bases; bases with no gene match: 9. CDR3 length: 14 amino acids. Based on the CDR3 plus reference TRBV2 and TRBJ2-7, the full variable domain is EPEVTQTPSHQVTQMGQEVILRCVPISNHLYFYWYRQILGQKVEFLVSFYNNEISEKSEIFDDQFSVERPDGSNFTLKIRSTKLEDSAMYFCASTGPPSGGEQYFGPGTRLTVT.

This clone was observed a few times. The rearrangement joins TRBV30 to TRBJ1-1; TRBD1 is a possible D gene (5 bases). Germline V gene data show CDR1 as GTSNPN and CDR2 as SVGIG (reference sequence). V was trimmed by 5 bases and J by 5 bases, leaving 15 bases between them. This CDR3 is 13 amino acids long. In DNA, the CDR3 is TGTGCCTGGCGGGGCGGGGAAGGGACTGAAGCTTTCTTT. Amino acids: CAWRGGEGTEAFF.

This clone was picked up a small number of times. The chain couples TRBV19 to TRBJ1-1; no firm D call. V was trimmed by 1 base and J by 1 base, leaving 10 bases between them. Germline V gene data show CDR1 as LNHDA and CDR2 as SQIVND (reference sequence). There are 15 residues in the CDR3. The CDR3 loop is CASSIAGGRNTEAFF. For the CDR3, the DNA is TGTGCCAGTAGTATAGCCGGTGGGAGGAACACTGAAGCTTTCTTT.

This chain links TRBV7-8 with TRBJ2-7, with TRBD2 identical over 8 bases. Trimming at V came to 1 base and at J to 4 bases, leaving 6 bases not matched to a gene. CDR3 length: 15 amino acids. CDR1 SGHVS and CDR2 FQNEAQ come from the germline V gene. The CDR3 protein is CASSLVSSGVYEQYF. CDR3 DNA: TGTGCCAGCAGCTTAGTGAGTAGCGGGGTTTACGAGCAGTACTTC.

V usage is TRBV7-6 and J usage is TRBJ2-3; 14 nucleotides line up with TRBD2. Per the germline V gene, CDR1 is SGHVS and CDR2 is FNYEAQ. Trimming took 1 base from V and 2 from J; bases not matched to a gene: 2. The CDR3 runs 17 residues. The chain's CDR3 is CASSLGTSGGYTDTQYF. CDR3 nucleotides: TGTGCCAGCAGCTTAGGGACTAGCGGGGGGTACACAGATACGCAGTATTTT.

The V and J genes are TRBV7-6 and TRBJ1-4, with D possibly being TRBD1 (6 bases). There are 14 residues in the CDR3. Trimming removed 1 base from V and 4 bases from J, with 7 bases in between. Germline values: CDR1 SGHVS, CDR2 FNYEAQ. DNA for the CDR3: TGTGCCAGCAGCTTAGAAGGGGGTAATGAAAAACTGTTTTTT. It is translated as CASSLEGGNEKLFF.

V usage is TRBV11-3 and J usage is TRBJ2-7; TRBD1 matches 10 bases. The CDR3 is 15 residues long. From germline, CDR1 is SGHNT and CDR2 YENEEA. Trimming cost V 5 bases and J 5 bases; bases outside gene matches: 9. The CDR3 loop reads CASSQTGTGAHEQYF. The CDR3 DNA follows: TGTGCCAGCAGCCAGACCGGGACAGGGGCCCACGAGCAGTACTTC.

The J gene is TRBJ2-3, the V gene TRBV7-2; TRBD2 aligns across 8 bases. The CDR3 has 15 residues. After removal of 5 bases from V and 2 bases from J, the junction contained 6 bases not matched to a gene. CDR1 and CDR2 (germline): SGHTA, FQGNSA. The CDR3 region is CASSTDGGATDTQYF. The CDR3 nucleotides are TGTGCCAGCAGCACAGACGGGGGGGCCACAGATACGCAGTATTTT.